The present T cell receptor (beta chain) was sequenced within a study of response to subunit inactivated influenza vaccine. Study results and limitations: Authors suggested each seasonal influenza vaccination recruits few new T cells.

Trimming at V came to 6 bases and at J to 5 bases, leaving 6 bases not matched to a gene. This CDR3 region has 13 residues. TCRdb reanalysed the RT-PCR reads using MiXCR and keeps one entry per CDR3 protein. The sample lists around 710,000 distinct CDR3 sequences, roughly 14% seen once, with around 6.5% in the top ten. As for this clonotype: What it recognizes is unknown.

This chain links TRBV12-3 or TRBV12-4 with TRBJ1-2, with 7 bases that match TRBD1. Material: PBMCs from blood, obtained less than 15 days before vaccination. This TCR derives from a man over 45 who received an inactivated influenza vaccine. The CDR3 coding sequence is TGTGCCAGCAGCAGGGGGAAAGGGTATGGCTACACCTTC. Its protein product is CASSRGKGYGYTF.